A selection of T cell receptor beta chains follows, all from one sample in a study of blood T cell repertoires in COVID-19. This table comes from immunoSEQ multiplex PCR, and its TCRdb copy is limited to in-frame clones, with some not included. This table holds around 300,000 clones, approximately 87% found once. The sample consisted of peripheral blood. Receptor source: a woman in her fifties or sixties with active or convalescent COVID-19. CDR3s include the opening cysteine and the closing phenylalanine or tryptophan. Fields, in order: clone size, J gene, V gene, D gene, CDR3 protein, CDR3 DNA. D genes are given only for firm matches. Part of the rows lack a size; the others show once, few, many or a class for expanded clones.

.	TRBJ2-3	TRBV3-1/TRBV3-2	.	CASSQDASGSTDTQYF	TGTGCCAGCAGCCAAGATGCATCAGGGAGCACAGATACGCAGTATTTT
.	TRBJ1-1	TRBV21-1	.	CASSSRDRGLGAEAFF	TGTGCCAGCAGCAGCCGGGACAGGGGGTTGGGGGCTGAAGCTTTCTTT
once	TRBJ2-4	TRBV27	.	CASSPLESNIQYF	TGTGCCAGCAGTCCCCTAGAGTCGAACATTCAATACTTC
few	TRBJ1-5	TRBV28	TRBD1	CASRFGTGGNQPQHF	TGTGCCAGCAGATTCGGGACAGGGGGCAATCAGCCCCAGCATTTT
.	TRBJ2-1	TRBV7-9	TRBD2	CASSYPLAGEHNEQFF	TGTGCCAGCAGCTACCCTCTAGCGGGGGAGCACAATGAGCAGTTCTTC
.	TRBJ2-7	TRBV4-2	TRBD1	CASSQGQGSYEQYF	TGTGCCAGCAGCCAAGGACAGGGATCGTACGAGCAGTACTTC
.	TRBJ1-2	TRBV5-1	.	CASSSETVNYGYTF	TGCGCCAGCAGCTCTGAGACAGTTAACTATGGCTACACCTTC
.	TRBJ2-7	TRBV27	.	CASSLFPGPPYEQYF	TGTGCCAGCAGTTTATTCCCAGGGCCACCCTACGAGCAGTACTTC
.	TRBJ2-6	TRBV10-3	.	CAISANRVAGANVLTF	TGTGCCATCAGTGCAAACAGGGTGGCTGGGGCCAACGTCCTGACTTTC
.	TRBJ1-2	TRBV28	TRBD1	CASRDRVNGYTF	TGTGCCAGCAGGGACAGGGTCAATGGCTACACCTTC
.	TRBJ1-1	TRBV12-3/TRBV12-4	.	CASSFGRNTEAFF	TGTGCCAGCAGTTTTGGGAGGAACACTGAAGCTTTCTTT
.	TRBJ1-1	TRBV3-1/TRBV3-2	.	CASSSHEGGRTEAFF	TGTGCCAGCAGCTCTCACGAGGGAGGAAGGACTGAAGCTTTCTTT
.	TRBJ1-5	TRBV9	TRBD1	CASSGDRGRRNQPQHF	TGTGCCAGCAGCGGGGACAGGGGCCGCCGCAATCAGCCCCAGCATTTT
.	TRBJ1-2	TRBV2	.	CASSEGGQPRNYGYTF	TGTGCCAGCAGTGAAGGCGGACAGCCCCGAAACTATGGCTACACCTTC
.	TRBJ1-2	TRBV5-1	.	CASSLVQGGYTF	TGCGCCAGCAGCTTGGTACAGGGTGGCTACACCTTC
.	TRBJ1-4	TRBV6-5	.	CASRDRLNEKLFF	TGTGCCAGCAGAGACAGGCTGAATGAAAAACTGTTTTTT
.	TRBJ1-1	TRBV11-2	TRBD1	CASSVQGADTEAFF	TGTGCCAGCAGCGTTCAGGGGGCGGACACTGAAGCTTTCTTT
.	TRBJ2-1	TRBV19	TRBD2	CASSGWGRGRASNEQFF	TGTGCCAGTAGCGGTTGGGGTCGCGGGAGGGCCTCCAATGAGCAGTTCTTC
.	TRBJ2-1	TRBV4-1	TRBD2	CASMSLSGGRKDYNEQFF	TGCGCCAGCATGTCCCTCAGCGGCGGGAGGAAGGACTACAATGAGCAGTTCTTC
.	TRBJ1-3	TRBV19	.	CASSIVDSPGNTIYF	TGTGCCAGTAGTATAGTGGACAGCCCTGGAAACACCATATATTTT
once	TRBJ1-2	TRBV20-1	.	CKAGLNYGYTF	TGCAAGGCAGGGTTAAACTATGGCTACACCTTC